This T cell receptor (beta chain) was identified in a study of beta chain features in type 1 diabetes listed by TCRdb under 2018. Notes on the research overall: Mean age, gender distribution, total cell number and subset yield were not different between patients and healthy donors. A total of roughly 110 million sorted cells were examined across all samples, and the number of cells per subset was strongly correlated with RNA yield. The study compared TCRB repertoires of sorted circulating CD4+ T cell subsets between recently diagnosed type 1 diabetes patients and matched healthy donors. Regulatory and stem cell-like memory subsets were isolated from only 8 patients and roughly 8 healthy donors, whereas naive and central memory subsets came from all 30 or so donors. Broad study findings and their caveats: Because the HLA sub-analyses included only small numbers of individuals, any influence of HLA type on TCRB rearrangement was left unresolved. Shorter templates might have been favored by PCR, but patient and control samples were amplified and corrected together, so both groups would have been affected equally by any skew. Because cDNA was sequenced instead of genomic DNA, highly expressing activated cells could be over-represented, though the groups showed no difference in activation or CD3 levels. A moderate but significant shortening of TCRB CDR3 length was observed in type 1 diabetes patients in all four CD4+ subsets. At VDJ recombination sites, patients with type 1 diabetes made fewer insertions and deleted more nucleotides, a pattern implying thymic rearrangement abnormalities. Naive, central memory and regulatory TCRB repertoires appeared more similar among patients than among healthy donors.

This clone was found a few times. The clone's antigen remains unknown. At one boundary the junction diverges from the germline segment, which might be a read error. The entire amount of isolated RNA was reverse transcribed using the High Capacity cDNA Reverse Transcription Kit, so the sequenced TCRB transcripts were expressed ones. Naive, central memory and regulatory T cell samples underwent deep immunoSEQ sequencing, averaging approximately 3.5 million total reads per sample. Sorted cells were lysed in RLT buffer, and RNA was extracted using DNase-treated RNeasy Micro or Mini kits according to cell number. Each cell subset was processed separately to prevent cross-contamination, with patient and healthy donor samples processed together. Using the immunoSEQ multiplex PCR, TCRB sequences were amplified from cDNA into 87-bp fragments spanning the CDR3 region. Amplicons were sequenced on the Illumina HiSeq platform. As for how the authors treated the data: Synthetic template baselines were used to correct PCR bias computationally, reads within Hamming distance 2 were collapsed, and singletons that could not be merged were discarded. Reads were aligned to IMGT to assign V, D and J genes, CDR3 length, and insertions or deletions at six rearrangement sites. Within each subset, clonotype counts were normalized to sorted cell number, and only after that were true diversity and Gini coefficients computed with the tcR R package. The overlap coefficient, calculated on TCRB nucleotide sequences, was used to measure repertoire sharing. In TCRdb, the immuneACCESS table is reduced to in-frame sequences with V and J assigned. These tables do not hold every clone; where another copy was compared, an unresolved V gene accounts for under half, and the others remain unexplained. V and J calls and clone size follow that table, whereas D and trimming were derived from the DNA. The sample table lists around 320,000 clones, approximately 15% of them with a count of one. Together, the top ten hold 6.7% of the sample.

Each donor gave one peripheral blood draw, averaging about 120 mL, which was collected into heparinised tubes. Naive, central memory, regulatory and stem cell-like memory CD4+ T cells were sorted on a BD FACSAria II using a panel including CD45RO, CCR7, CD25, CD127, CD95 and CD27. All sorted populations exceeded 95% purity. PBMCs were isolated immediately by Lymphoprep density gradient centrifugation and stained directly without culture. So that batch effects would be minimized, each experiment stained and sorted samples in pairs, pairing one healthy donor with one patient. The CDR3, from cysteine to phenylalanine, totals 17 residues. Only the CDR3 region is kept as DNA, spanning 51 bases read in frame from base 1. CDR1 and CDR2 are read off the germline V gene as MNHNS and SASEGT.

This sequence originates from a young man in good health. This sequence uses TRBV6-1 and TRBJ1-5; no D gene is confidently identified. The sample was central memory CD4+ T cells from blood. The DNA reads TGTGCCAGCAGGGAAGGGTGGGGTATAGGTAGCAATCAGCCCCAGCATTTT. The encoded protein is CASREGWGIGSNQPQHF.